Listed here is a single T cell receptor beta chain. The data derive from a study of blood T cell repertoires in COVID-19. Germline V gives CDR1 SGHVS, CDR2 FNYEAQ. The CDR3 runs to 15 residues. J lost 5 bases, V lost 1 base, and 4 bases had no gene match. How the authors handled the data: Amplified reference gene primers provided the basis for estimating nucleated cell counts. Some clones are missing from TCRdb's copy, which holds only in-frame ones; the method was immunoSEQ multiplex PCR. The V and J calls and clone size were taken over from that table, and D and trimming were inferred from the DNA. Among roughly 120,000 clones listed, more than 70% were seen once.

The sequence derives from a human donor in a cohort sampled during active COVID-19. The sequenced sample consisted of peripheral blood. The chain is built from TRBV7-6 and TRBJ2-2; TRBD1 matches at 7 bases. The CDR3 DNA follows: TGTGCCAGCAGCTTAGGACAGGGAGTAACCGGGGAGCTGTTTTTT. Encoded protein: CASSLGQGVTGELFF.